This T cell receptor beta chain derives from a study of T cells after somatic rescue of genetic block. Using immunoSEQ multiplex PCR, the repertoire was profiled, and TCRdb retains in-frame clones only, with some absent. Of 68,000 or so clones listed, about 90% are singletons. On this clone itself: This specimen includes other DNA sequences encoding the same CDR3.

This CDR3 region has 11 residues. Germline V CDR1 and CDR2: SGHDT, YYEEEE. V lost 1 base to trimming and J lost 6 bases, with 3 bases between them. The TCR was taken from a man in his forties. Sequencing input: peripheral blood mononuclear cells (PBMCs). This rearrangement joins TRBV5-6 to TRBJ2-3; no definite D call. The CDR3 here is CASSLRDTQYF. The CDR3, as DNA: TGTGCCAGCAGCTTGAGGGATACGCAGTATTTT.